This TCR beta chain was captured by sequencing in a study of OX40 agonist ivuxolimab in advanced cancers. Study summary: Patients in dose escalation had liver, melanoma, kidney or head and neck cancers. Study-wide results and limits: Clones of CD4+ and CD8+ blood T cells grew by week 6 at doses of 0.1 to 3.0 mg/kg.

This CDR3 is 15 amino acids long. V was trimmed by 4 bases and J by 5 bases, leaving 18 bases between them. Germline CDR1 reads SGHDN; CDR2 reads FVKESK. Data came from immunoSEQ multiplex PCR; TCRdb stores just in-frame clones and leaves some out. The sample consists of approximately 14,000 clones, around 77% of them appearing once. Regarding this clone: Its cognate antigen is unknown.

This chain connects TRBV14 to TRBJ2-7; a possible D gene is TRBD2 (6 bases). The starting material was CD4+ or CD8+ T cells sorted from blood, obtained in a trial of the OX40 agonist ivuxolimab. This clonotype was obtained from an adult with an advanced solid tumor such as melanoma, head and neck, liver or kidney cancer. In nucleotides, the CDR3 is TGTGCCAGCAGCCCTCTGGGCGGAGGGACCCACGAGCAGTACTTC. It yields the protein CASSPLGGGTHEQYF.